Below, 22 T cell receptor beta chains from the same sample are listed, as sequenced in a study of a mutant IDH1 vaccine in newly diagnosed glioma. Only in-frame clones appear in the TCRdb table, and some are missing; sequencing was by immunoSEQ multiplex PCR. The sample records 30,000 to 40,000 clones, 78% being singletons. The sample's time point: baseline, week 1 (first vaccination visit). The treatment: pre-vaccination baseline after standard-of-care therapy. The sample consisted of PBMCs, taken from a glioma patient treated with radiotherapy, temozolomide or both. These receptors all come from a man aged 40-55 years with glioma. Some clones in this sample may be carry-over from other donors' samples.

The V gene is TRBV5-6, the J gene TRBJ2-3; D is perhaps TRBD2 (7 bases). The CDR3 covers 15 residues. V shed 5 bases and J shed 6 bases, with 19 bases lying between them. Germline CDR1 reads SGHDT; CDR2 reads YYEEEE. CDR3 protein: CASSLPRGAADTQYF. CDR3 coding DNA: TGTGCCAGCAGTCTCCCTCGGGGGGCAGCGGATACGCAGTATTTT.

CDR3 nucleotides: TGCGCCAGCAGCTTGAGGCAGACAAACACTGAAGCTTTCTTT. It is translated as CASSLRQTNTEAFF. The V call is TRBV5-1, the J call TRBJ1-1; D is undetermined. This CDR3 is 14 amino acids long. V lost 1 base and J 2 bases, leaving 9 bases between the germline ends. The V gene's germline CDR1 is SGHRS and CDR2 YFSETQ. The full variable domain, in which reference TRBV5-1 and TRBJ1-1 provide the parts outside the CDR3, is KAGVTQTPRYLIKTRGQQVTLSCSPISGHRSVSWYQQTPGQGLQFLFEYFSETQRNKGNFPGRFSGRQFSNSRSEMNVSTLELGDSALYLCASSLRQTNTEAFFGQGTRLTVV.

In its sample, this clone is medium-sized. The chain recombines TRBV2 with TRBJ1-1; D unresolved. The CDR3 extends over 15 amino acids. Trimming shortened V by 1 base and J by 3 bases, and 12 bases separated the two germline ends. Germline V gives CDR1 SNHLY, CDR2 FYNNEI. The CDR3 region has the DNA TGTGCCAGCAGTGAAGTCATCCTTAGGGACACTGAAGCTTTCTTT. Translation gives CASSEVILRDTEAFF.

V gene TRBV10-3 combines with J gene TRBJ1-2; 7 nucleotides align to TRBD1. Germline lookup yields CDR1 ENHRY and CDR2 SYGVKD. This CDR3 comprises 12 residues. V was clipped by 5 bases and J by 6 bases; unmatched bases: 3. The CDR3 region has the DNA TGTGCCATCAGTCAGGGGGATGATGGCTACACCTTC. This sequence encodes CAISQGDDGYTF.

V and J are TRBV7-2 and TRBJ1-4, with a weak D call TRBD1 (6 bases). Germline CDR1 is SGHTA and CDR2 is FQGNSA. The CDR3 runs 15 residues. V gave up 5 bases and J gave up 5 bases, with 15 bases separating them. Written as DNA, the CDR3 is TGTGCCAGCAGCAGCTCGCGGGGGCTAAATGAAAAACTGTTTTTT. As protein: CASSSSRGLNEKLFF.

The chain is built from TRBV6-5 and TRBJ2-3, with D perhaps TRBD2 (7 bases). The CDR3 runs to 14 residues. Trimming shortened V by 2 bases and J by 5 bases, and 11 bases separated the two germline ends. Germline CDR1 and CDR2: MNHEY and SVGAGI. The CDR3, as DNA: TGTGCCAGCAGTTACGGGGGGGCGGGAGATACGCAGTATTTT. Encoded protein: CASSYGGAGDTQYF.

The CDR3 DNA is TGTGCCAGCAGCCAAGGCCCCGCCAGCTCGGGTAACTATGGCTACACCTTC. Translating it yields CASSQGPASSGNYGYTF. The chain combines TRBV4-2 with TRBJ1-2; the D is unclear. Germline CDR1 reads LGHNA; CDR2 reads YNFKEQ. This CDR3 comprises 17 residues. The V and J ends lost 1 base and 1 base respectively, with 16 bases between them.

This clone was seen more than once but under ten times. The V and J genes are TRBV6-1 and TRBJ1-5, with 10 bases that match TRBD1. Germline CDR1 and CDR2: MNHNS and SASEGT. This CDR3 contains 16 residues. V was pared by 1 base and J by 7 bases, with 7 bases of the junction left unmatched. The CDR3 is CASSEEEGTGDQPQHF. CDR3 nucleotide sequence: TGTGCCAGCAGTGAAGAGGAGGGGACAGGGGACCAGCCCCAGCATTTT.

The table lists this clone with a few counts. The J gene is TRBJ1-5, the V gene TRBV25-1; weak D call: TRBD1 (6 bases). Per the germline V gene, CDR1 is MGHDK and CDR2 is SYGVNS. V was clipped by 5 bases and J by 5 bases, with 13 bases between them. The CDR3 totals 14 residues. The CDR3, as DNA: TGTGCCAGCAGTCCCGGGACAAGTTATCAGCCCCAGCATTTT. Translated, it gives CASSPGTSYQPQHF.

The CDR3 DNA reads as TGTGCCAGCAGTGCCGGACAGCTTAATCAGCCCCAGCATTTT. Translated: CASSAGQLNQPQHF. The V call is TRBV6-5, the J call TRBJ1-5; tentatively, D is TRBD1 (6 bases). CDR1 is MNHEY, CDR2 SVGAGI, per germline. The CDR3 runs to 14 residues. The V and J ends lost 5 bases and 4 bases respectively, with 12 bases between them.

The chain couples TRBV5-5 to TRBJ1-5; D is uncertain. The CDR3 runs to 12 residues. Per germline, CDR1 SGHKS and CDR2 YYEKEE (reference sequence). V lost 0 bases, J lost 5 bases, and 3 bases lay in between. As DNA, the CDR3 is TGTGCCAGCAGCTTGGGGGATCAGCCCCAGCATTTT. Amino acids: CASSLGDQPQHF.

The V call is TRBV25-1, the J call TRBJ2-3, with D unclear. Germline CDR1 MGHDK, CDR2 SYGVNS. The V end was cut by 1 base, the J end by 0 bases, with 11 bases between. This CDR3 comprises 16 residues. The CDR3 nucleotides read TGTGCCAGCAGTGAATCCCACCACGCTAGCACAGATACGCAGTATTTT. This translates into CASSESHHASTDTQYF.

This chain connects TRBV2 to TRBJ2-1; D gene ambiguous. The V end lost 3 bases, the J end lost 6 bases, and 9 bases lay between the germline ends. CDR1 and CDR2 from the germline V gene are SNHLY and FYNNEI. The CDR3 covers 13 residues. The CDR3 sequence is CASSEGTVNEQFF. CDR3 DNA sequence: TGTGCCAGCAGTGAGGGCACCGTCAATGAGCAGTTCTTC.

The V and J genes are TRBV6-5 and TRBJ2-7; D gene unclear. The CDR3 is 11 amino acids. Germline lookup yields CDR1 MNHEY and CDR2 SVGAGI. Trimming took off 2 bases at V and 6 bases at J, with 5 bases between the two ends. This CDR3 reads CASSYNSEQYF. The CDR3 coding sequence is TGTGCCAGCAGTTACAACAGCGAGCAGTACTTC.

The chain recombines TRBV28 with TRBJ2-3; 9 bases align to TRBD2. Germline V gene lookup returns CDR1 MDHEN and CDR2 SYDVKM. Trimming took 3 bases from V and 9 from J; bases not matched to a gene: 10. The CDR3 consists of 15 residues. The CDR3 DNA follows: TGTGCCAGCAGTTTCTCTAGCGGGGCAGTGAGGACGCAGTATTTT. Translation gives CASSFSSGAVRTQYF.

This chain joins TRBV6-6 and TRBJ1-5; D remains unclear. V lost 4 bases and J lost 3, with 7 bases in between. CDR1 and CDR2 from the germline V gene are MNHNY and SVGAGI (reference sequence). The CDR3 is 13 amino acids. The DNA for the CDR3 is TGTGCCAGCAGTTTGAAGAACAATCAGCCCCAGCATTTT. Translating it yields CASSLKNNQPQHF.

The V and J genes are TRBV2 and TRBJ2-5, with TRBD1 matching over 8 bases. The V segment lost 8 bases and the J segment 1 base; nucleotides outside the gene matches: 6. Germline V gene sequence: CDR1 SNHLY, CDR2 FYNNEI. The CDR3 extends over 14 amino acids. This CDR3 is CASLRGQGQETQYF. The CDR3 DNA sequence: TGTGCCAGCCTGAGAGGACAGGGCCAAGAGACCCAGTACTTC.

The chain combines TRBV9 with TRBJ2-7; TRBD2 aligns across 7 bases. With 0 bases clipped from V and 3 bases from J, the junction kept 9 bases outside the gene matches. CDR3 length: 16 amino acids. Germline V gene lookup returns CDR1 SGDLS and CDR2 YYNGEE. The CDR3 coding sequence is TGTGCCAGCAGCGTAGATGGGGAGGGACGGGTCTACGAGCAGTACTTC. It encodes CASSVDGEGRVYEQYF.

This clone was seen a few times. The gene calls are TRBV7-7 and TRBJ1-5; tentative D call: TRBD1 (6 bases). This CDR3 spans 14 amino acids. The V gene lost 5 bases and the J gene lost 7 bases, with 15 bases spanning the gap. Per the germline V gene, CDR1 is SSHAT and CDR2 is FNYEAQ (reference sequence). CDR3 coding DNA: TGTGCCAGCAGCCCAGCGGGGAGGGGGCAGCCCCAGCATTTT. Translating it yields CASSPAGRGQPQHF. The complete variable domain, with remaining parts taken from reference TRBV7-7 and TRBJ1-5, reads GAGVSQSPRYKVTKRGQDVTLRCDPISSHATLYWYQQALGQGPEFLTYFNYEAQPDKSGLPSDRFSAERPEGSISTLTIQRTEQRDSAMYRCASSPAGRGQPQHFGDGTRLSIL.

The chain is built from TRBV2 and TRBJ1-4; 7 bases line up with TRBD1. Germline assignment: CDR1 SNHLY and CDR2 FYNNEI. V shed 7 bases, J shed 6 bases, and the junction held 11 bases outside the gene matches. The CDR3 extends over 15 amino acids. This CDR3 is CASTVGGGGDEKLFF. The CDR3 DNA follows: TGTGCCAGCACCGTGGGTGGAGGGGGCGATGAAAAACTGTTTTTT.

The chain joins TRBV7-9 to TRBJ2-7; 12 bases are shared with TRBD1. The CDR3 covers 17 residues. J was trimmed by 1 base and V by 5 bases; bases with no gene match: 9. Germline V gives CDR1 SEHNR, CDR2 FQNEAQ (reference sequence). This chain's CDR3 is CASSAGTGGISSYEQYF. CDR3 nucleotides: TGTGCCAGCAGCGCTGGGACAGGGGGCATTTCATCCTACGAGCAGTACTTC.

The CDR3 loop is CASSASGTSGTDTQYF. The CDR3 DNA reads TGTGCCAGCAGTGCCTCCGGGACTAGCGGAACAGATACGCAGTATTTT. The V call is TRBV6-4, the J call TRBJ2-3, with 11 bases lining up with TRBD2. Losses at the gene ends were 4 bases for V and 3 bases for J; bases not matched to a gene: 6. The CDR3 length is 16 residues. CDR1 is MRHNA, CDR2 SNTAGT, per germline.